This T cell receptor beta chain was obtained from a study of blood T cell repertoires in COVID-19. Study background: COVID-19 samples, acute and convalescent, were from the United States, Italy and Spain. Nucleic acid was either cDNA or gDNA, and it came from T cells, B-cell-depleted T cells, or PBMCs.

In the study's own analysis: Quantification of nucleated cells was approximated via reference gene primer amplification. Sequencing used immunoSEQ multiplex PCR; TCRdb keeps in-frame clones, though not all of them. V, J and clone size reflect that table, while D and trimming were determined from the DNA. The table records just over 40,000 clones, just under 85% of them present only once. The length of the CDR3 is 17 residues. Unmatched junction bases numbered 10, after V lost 4 bases and J lost 4 bases. CDR1 is MDHEN and CDR2 is SYDVKM in the germline V gene. V is TRBV28 and J is TRBJ1-2, with 12 bases lining up with TRBD1. Sequencing was performed on peripheral blood. The TCR was taken from a woman between 55 and 75 years old with acute or convalescent COVID-19. The CDR3 loop reads CASSSPGTGGDRYGYTF. In nucleotides, the CDR3 is TGTGCCAGCAGTTCTCCCGGGACAGGGGGCGATCGCTATGGCTACACCTTC.